The 31 T cell receptor beta chains reported below all come from one sample, sequenced in a study of blood T cell repertoires in COVID-19 (dated by TCRdb to 2020 to 2021). The method was the immunoSEQ multiplex PCR assay. TCRdb mirrors the immuneACCESS table, restricted to in-frame sequences. Some clones are absent from its copies; in checked studies, under half trace to an unresolved V gene, and the reason for the others is unknown. The sample has approximately 25,000 clones on record, roughly four fifths of them singletons. The ten largest clones take up 2% to 2.5% of the sample. Sequenced material: peripheral blood. Receptors originate from a woman between 65 and 79 years old with COVID-19, enrolled during active disease.

The V call is TRBV6-5, the J call TRBJ2-3; 10 bases line up with TRBD2. The V gene's germline CDR1 is MNHEY and CDR2 SVGAGI. The CDR3 has 15 amino acids. Trimming took 2 bases from V and 2 from J; bases not matched to a gene: 1. The CDR3 region is CASSYLAGATDTQYF. The CDR3 nucleotides read TGTGCCAGCAGTTACCTAGCGGGGGCCACAGATACGCAGTATTTT.

In DNA, the CDR3 is TGTGCCAGCAGTTCCCGCCGCGGGGGCACTGAAGCTTTCTTT. This gives the protein CASSSRRGGTEAFF. This chain uses TRBV6-5 with TRBJ1-1, with TRBD1 as a possible D gene (5 bases). CDR1 and CDR2 from the germline V gene are MNHEY and SVGAGI. The V end lost 4 bases, the J end lost 4 bases, and 13 bases lay between the germline ends. This CDR3 region has 14 residues.

The chain links TRBV19 to TRBJ1-6; D gene ambiguous. V shed 5 bases and J shed 5 bases, with 10 bases lying between them. Per germline, CDR1 LNHDA and CDR2 SQIVND (reference sequence). The CDR3 is made up of 14 amino acids. The CDR3 reads CASSGRENNSPLHF. The CDR3, as DNA: TGTGCCAGTAGTGGGAGGGAAAATAATTCACCCCTCCACTTT.

This chain connects TRBV7-2 to TRBJ1-2; D remains unclear. The V gene lost 5 bases and the J gene lost 5 bases, with 18 bases spanning the gap. Per germline, CDR1 SGHTA and CDR2 FQGNSA. This CDR3 region has 15 residues. The CDR3 DNA reads TGTGCCAGCAGCACCAGTCCGAGGCAGAAATATGGCTACACCTTC. It codes for CASSTSPRQKYGYTF. Based on the CDR3 plus reference TRBV7-2 and TRBJ1-2, the full variable domain is GAGVSQSPSNKVTEKGKDVELRCDPISGHTALYWYRQSLGQGLEFLIYFQGNSAPDKSGLPSDRFSAERTGGSVSTLTIQRTQQEDSAVYLCASSTSPRQKYGYTFGSGTRLTVV.

The chain carries TRBV5-4 and TRBJ2-1, with D unresolved. CDR3 length: 14 amino acids. Germline-derived CDR1 and CDR2 are SGHNT and YYREEE (reference sequence). The V end was cut by 1 base, the J end by 4 bases, with 9 bases between. CDR3 in DNA: TGTGCCAGCAGCTTGTCGAGGCCGTACAATGAGCAGTTCTTC. Its protein is CASSLSRPYNEQFF. Complete variable domain (other parts from reference TRBV5-4 and TRBJ2-1): ETGVTQSPTHLIKTRGQQVTLRCSSQSGHNTVSWYQQALGQGPQFIFQYYREEENGRGNFPPRFSGLQFPNYSSELNVNALELDDSALYLCASSLSRPYNEQFFGPGTRLTVL.

V and J are TRBV9 and TRBJ1-6; 9 nucleotides agree with TRBD1. V dropped 5 bases and J dropped 0; count of bases not matched to a gene: 9. The CDR3 is 18 residues long. The germline gives CDR1 SGDLS, CDR2 YYNGEE. The CDR3 DNA follows: TGTGCCAGCAGTCGGGACAGGGATCCTGTCTCCTATAATTCACCCCTCCACTTT. It translates to CASSRDRDPVSYNSPLHF.

The CDR3 sequence: CASSRTANTEAFF. The CDR3 DNA reads as TGCGCCAGCAGCCGAACAGCGAACACTGAAGCTTTCTTT. The chain joins TRBV4-3 to TRBJ1-1; D uncertain. The V gene lost 4 bases and the J gene lost 1 base, with 7 bases spanning the gap. Germline CDR1 and CDR2: LGHNA and YSLEER. The CDR3 runs to 13 residues.

The DNA for the CDR3 is TGTGCCTCCAGGAGTAGGGGGTATGGCTACACCTTC. It codes for CASRSRGYGYTF. The genes are TRBV2 and TRBJ1-2, with D possibly TRBD1 on 6 matching bases. V lost 11 bases, J lost 5 bases, and 15 bases lay in between. The CDR3 extends over 12 amino acids. Per germline, CDR1 SNHLY and CDR2 FYNNEI.

The chain recombines TRBV18 with TRBJ1-5; 7 bases are shared with TRBD1. V lost 6 bases and J lost 1; bases outside the gene matches: 6. Germline CDR1 and CDR2: KGHSH and LQKENI. The length of the CDR3 is 15 residues. The chain's CDR3 is CASSQTGTSNQPQHF. The CDR3 DNA is TGTGCCAGCTCCCAGACAGGGACGAGCAATCAGCCCCAGCATTTT.

The J gene is TRBJ1-1, the V gene TRBV5-6, with 7 positions matching TRBD1. The germline gives CDR1 SGHDT, CDR2 YYEEEE. V was clipped by 2 bases and J by 1 base; unmatched bases: 14. The length of the CDR3 is 18 residues. As DNA, the CDR3 is TGTGCCAGCAGCTTTCCTTTGAACAGGGGCCCCTGGAACACTGAAGCTTTCTTT. Protein sequence: CASSFPLNRGPWNTEAFF.

The chain combines TRBV5-6 with TRBJ1-5, with D hard to call. Trimming shortened V by 2 bases and J by 0 bases, and 9 bases separated the two germline ends. The CDR3 contains 15 residues. CDR1 is SGHDT and CDR2 is YYEEEE in the germline V gene. Here the CDR3 reads CASSFVDISNQPQHF. The CDR3 nucleotides read TGTGCCAGCAGCTTCGTAGACATTAGCAATCAGCCCCAGCATTTT.

The rearrangement joins TRBV7-3 to TRBJ2-1; 10 bases fit TRBD1. The length of the CDR3 is 15 residues. Trimming cost V 6 bases and J 5 bases; bases outside gene matches: 7. Germline assignment: CDR1 SGHTA and CDR2 FQGTGA. CDR3 protein: CASSLAGTGDNEQFF. The CDR3 region has the DNA TGTGCCAGCAGTCTTGCCGGGACAGGGGACAATGAGCAGTTCTTC.

The chain recombines TRBV7-9 with TRBJ2-3, with TRBD2 identical over 7 bases. The CDR3 runs to 15 residues. The V and J ends lost 5 bases and 0 bases, in that order; junction bases with no gene match: 5. In germline, CDR1 is SEHNR, CDR2 FQNEAQ (reference sequence). The CDR3 DNA is TGTGCCAGCAGCGGGGGACTATCTAGCACAGATACGCAGTATTTT. This translates into CASSGGLSSTDTQYF.

This clone has only a few counts. The chain joins TRBV7-2 to TRBJ2-2; 7 nucleotides line up with TRBD2. CDR3 length: 15 amino acids. Germline CDR1 reads SGHTA; CDR2 reads FQGNSA. V was pared by 4 bases and J by 4 bases, with 6 bases of the junction left unmatched. The CDR3 loop is CASSSPLAPTGELFF. The DNA of the CDR3 is TGTGCCAGCAGCTCTCCACTAGCGCCCACCGGGGAGCTGTTTTTT.

This clone was seen once. The chain uses TRBV5-1 and TRBJ2-7; D perhaps matches TRBD1 (6 bases). Germline assignment: CDR1 SGHRS and CDR2 YFSETQ. Trimming left V 7 bases short and J 1 base short, with 15 bases between. This CDR3 comprises 14 residues. The CDR3 protein is CASRRDRPSYEQYF. CDR3 sequence (DNA): TGCGCCAGCCGCCGCGACAGGCCGTCCTACGAGCAGTACTTC. The whole variable domain, filled in from reference TRBV5-1 and TRBJ2-7, reads KAGVTQTPRYLIKTRGQQVTLSCSPISGHRSVSWYQQTPGQGLQFLFEYFSETQRNKGNFPGRFSGRQFSNSRSEMNVSTLELGDSALYLCASRRDRPSYEQYFGPGTRLTVT.

The table lists this clone with a count of one. One end of the junction is discordant with germline, which a read error may explain. The V gene is TRBV11-2, the J gene TRBJ2-3; weak D call: TRBD1 (6 bases). Germline CDR1 reads SGHAT; CDR2 reads FQNNGV. There are 13 residues in the CDR3. DNA for the CDR3: TGTGCCAGCAGCTCGAACACAGGGATTTTTCCCGATTTT. Translated, it gives CASSSNTGIFPDF.

The rearrangement uses TRBV5-4 and TRBJ2-5, with 9 bases matching TRBD1. This CDR3 region has 15 residues. The V segment lost 2 bases and the J segment 3 bases; nucleotides outside the gene matches: 5. From germline, CDR1 is SGHNT and CDR2 YYREEE (reference sequence). CDR3 loop: CASSLNRGLKETQYF. The CDR3 DNA is TGTGCCAGCAGCTTAAACAGGGGGCTAAAAGAGACCCAGTACTTC.

The chain employs TRBV7-2 and TRBJ1-5; 9 nucleotides line up with TRBD1. Losses at the gene ends were 5 bases for V and 2 bases for J; bases not matched to a gene: 4. The germline gives CDR1 SGHTA, CDR2 FQGNSA. The CDR3 consists of 15 residues. As DNA, the CDR3 is TGTGCCAGCAGCCCCTGGACAGGGGGCAATCAGCCCCAGCATTTT. Translated: CASSPWTGGNQPQHF.

The chain combines TRBV7-9 with TRBJ2-6, with D tentatively TRBD2 (5 bases). This CDR3 contains 15 residues. The V gene lost 5 bases and the J gene lost 1 base, with 9 bases spanning the gap. CDR1 and CDR2 (germline): SEHNR, FQNEAQ (reference sequence). The CDR3 is CASSGRRSGANVLTF. CDR3 DNA sequence: TGTGCCAGCAGCGGCCGGAGGTCTGGGGCCAACGTCCTGACTTTC.

V is TRBV14 and J is TRBJ1-3, with D tentatively TRBD1 (6 bases). Germline CDR1 and CDR2: SGHDN and FVKESK. The CDR3 length is 15 residues. Trimming left V 1 base short and J 0 bases short, with 7 bases between. The CDR3 region is CASSQGGLSGNTIYF. CDR3 in DNA: TGTGCCAGCAGCCAAGGGGGGCTCTCTGGAAACACCATATATTTT.

The rearrangement links TRBV7-2 to TRBJ2-1, with 10 bases fitting TRBD2. The germline V gene has CDR1 SGHTA and CDR2 FQGNSA. The CDR3 sequence is 17 residues long. Trimming cost V 3 bases and J 1 base; bases outside gene matches: 6. CDR3 nucleotides: TGTGCCAGCAGCTTCGCCCTTAGCGGGAGGTCCTACAATGAGCAGTTCTTC. Protein sequence: CASSFALSGRSYNEQFF.

This clone was picked up a small number of times. The chain employs TRBV6-5 and TRBJ1-2; D gene uncertain. The length of the CDR3 is 15 residues. Trimming cost V 6 bases and J 2 bases, with 16 bases left between them. Per the germline V gene, CDR1 is MNHEY and CDR2 is SVGAGI. CDR3 region: CASSPTRGGNYGYTF. The CDR3 coding sequence is TGTGCCAGCAGCCCGACGAGAGGAGGAAACTATGGCTACACCTTC.

This clone was picked up one time. The chain uses TRBV19 and TRBJ2-2; D might be TRBD2 (6 bases). CDR1 is LNHDA, CDR2 SQIVND, per germline (reference sequence). Trimming left V 3 bases short and J 5 bases short, with 13 bases between. The CDR3 consists of 15 residues. This chain's CDR3 is CASSIVLGGTGELFF. The CDR3, as DNA: TGTGCCAGTAGTATTGTTTTGGGGGGTACCGGGGAGCTGTTTTTT.

This chain links TRBV27 with TRBJ1-6; 7 bases map to TRBD1. J lost 13 bases, V lost 7 bases, and 13 bases had no gene match. The CDR3 spans 14 residues. Germline V gene data show CDR1 as MNHEY and CDR2 as SMNVEV (reference sequence). The CDR3 bases are TGTGCCAGCAACCCCTCCACAGGGGTTGGCCCCCTCCACTTT. Its protein is CASNPSTGVGPLHF.

The CDR3 loop is CASSSTGWGEAFF. CDR3 sequence (DNA): TGTGCCAGCAGTTCCACAGGGTGGGGTGAAGCTTTCTTT. The chain is built from TRBV12-3 or TRBV12-4 and TRBJ1-1, with D perhaps matching TRBD1 (6 bases). Trimming removed 4 bases at V and 7 bases at J, with 13 bases between. CDR3 length: 13 amino acids.

In DNA, the CDR3 is TGCGCCAGCAGCCAAGATCCCCAGGGAAGTGTTGAAGCTTTCTTT. It translates to CASSQDPQGSVEAFF. V usage is TRBV4-3 and J usage is TRBJ1-1; a possible D gene is TRBD1 (5 bases). V lost 0 bases to trimming and J lost 7 bases, with 15 bases between them. The length of the CDR3 is 15 residues. The germline gives CDR1 LGHNA, CDR2 YSLEER.

CDR3 sequence (DNA): TGTGCCAGCAGCCCTAGGGGAAAAGCTGACTATGGCTACACCTTC. It encodes CASSPRGKADYGYTF. The chain is built from TRBV7-2 and TRBJ1-2; TRBD1 is a possible D gene (5 bases). The V gene lost 5 bases and the J gene lost 3 bases, with 16 bases spanning the gap. This CDR3 comprises 15 residues. Germline V lookup: CDR1 SGHTA, CDR2 FQGNSA.

The rearrangement joins TRBV7-3 to TRBJ2-2; 7 bases align to TRBD1. In germline, CDR1 is SGHTA, CDR2 FQGTGA. The CDR3 has 14 residues. J lost 5 bases, V lost 4 bases, and 4 bases had no gene match. The CDR3 spells CASSWGRGTGELFF. CDR3 in DNA: TGTGCCAGCAGCTGGGGCAGGGGGACCGGGGAGCTGTTTTTT.

The rearrangement links TRBV7-6 to TRBJ1-4; D unclear. Germline V CDR1 and CDR2: SGHVS, FNYEAQ. Trimming stripped 5 bases from V and 7 bases from J, with 11 bases between. CDR3 length equals 13 residues. The CDR3 DNA reads as TGTGCCAGCAGCCGGGTCCTCAGTGAAAAACTGTTTTTT. Residues: CASSRVLSEKLFF.

The chain has TRBV30 and TRBJ1-2; TRBD1 matches 12 bases. V lost 5 bases, J lost 4 bases, and 11 bases stayed unmatched. The CDR3 runs to 16 residues. Germline values: CDR1 GTSNPN, CDR2 SVGIG (reference sequence). This chain's CDR3 is CAWDRDRGQRSYGYTF. In nucleotides, the CDR3 is TGTGCCTGGGACCGGGACAGGGGGCAGAGGAGCTATGGCTACACCTTC.

V is TRBV5-1 and J is TRBJ1-2, with D maybe TRBD1 (5 bases). Trimming left V 0 bases short and J 6 bases short, with 15 bases between. The CDR3 is 15 residues long. CDR1 and CDR2 (germline): SGHRS, YFSETQ. The CDR3 coding sequence is TGCGCCAGCAGCTTGGAAGGGAACTTGGGGCATGGCTACACCTTC. The encoded protein is CASSLEGNLGHGYTF. The whole variable domain, filled in from reference TRBV5-1 and TRBJ1-2, reads KAGVTQTPRYLIKTRGQQVTLSCSPISGHRSVSWYQQTPGQGLQFLFEYFSETQRNKGNFPGRFSGRQFSNSRSEMNVSTLELGDSALYLCASSLEGNLGHGYTFGSGTRLTVV.